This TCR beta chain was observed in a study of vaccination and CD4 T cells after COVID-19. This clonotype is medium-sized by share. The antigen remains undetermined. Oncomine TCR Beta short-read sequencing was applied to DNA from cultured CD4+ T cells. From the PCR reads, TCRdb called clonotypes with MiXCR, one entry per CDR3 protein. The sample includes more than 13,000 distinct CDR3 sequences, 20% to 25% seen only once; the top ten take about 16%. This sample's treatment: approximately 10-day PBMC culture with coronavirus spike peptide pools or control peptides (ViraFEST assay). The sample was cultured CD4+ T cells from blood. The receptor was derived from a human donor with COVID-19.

The CDR3 sequence is CATSSLAEAFF. DNA of the CDR3: TGTGCCACCAGCAGTCTTGCTGAAGCTTTCTTT. The rearrangement joins TRBV15 to TRBJ1-1; D not certain. The V end was cut by 3 bases, the J end by 6 bases, with 5 bases between. Germline V gene lookup returns CDR1 LNHNV and CDR2 YYDKDF (reference sequence). The CDR3 has 11 residues.